This T cell receptor gamma chain is from a study of gamma-delta chains in newborns, infants, children. Study in general: Polyclonal expansion of innate γδ T cells after birth follows microbial exposure.

The CDR3 has 19 amino acids. Unmatched junction bases numbered 15, after V lost 2 bases and J lost 8 bases. CDR1 and CDR2 from the germline V gene are GITISATS and ISYDGTV (reference sequence). Notes on this clone: A single base is all that separates this from a far larger clone, so a read error is likely.

TCRdb re-identified clones in the reads via CATT. The sample has some 200 gamma-chain clones; around 4.5% are singletons. This TCR derives from a child who was a newborn, infant or young child, either healthy, febrile or measles-vaccinated (not recorded which). The source material was blood. The chain is built from TRGV9 and TRGJP. TCRdb records no J gene; here it was assigned by comparing the DNA to germline. The CDR3 loop reads CALWEAQHGVKLGKKIKVF. Written as DNA, the CDR3 is TGTGCCTTGTGGGAGGCGCAGCATGGGGTAAAGTTGGGCAAAAAAATCAAGGTATTT.